Presented here are 21 T cell receptor beta chains from one specimen sequenced in a study of cytomegalovirus exposure and HLA in healthy donors. With 60 Vbeta and 13 Jbeta primers, the PCR was carried out. Profiling relied on immunoSEQ multiplex PCR, and the TCRdb table lists in-frame clones only, not all of them. Here the sample spans 150,000 to 200,000 clones, 81% being singletons. Input material: PBMCs. These receptors were collected from a woman between 18 and 29 years old in good health and CMV-seropositive.

The chain couples TRBV29-1 to TRBJ2-7, with 7 bases aligning to TRBD1. J gave up 1 base and V 6 bases, and 3 bases lay outside the gene matches. CDR1 and CDR2 (germline): SQVTM, ANQGSEA. The CDR3 spans 12 residues. CDR3 residues: CSVGTDSYEQYF. DNA for the CDR3: TGCAGCGTAGGGACAGATTCCTACGAGCAGTACTTC.

This clone was found once. The gene calls are TRBV7-9 and TRBJ1-4, with D perhaps matching TRBD1 (5 bases). Germline V gene data show CDR1 as SEHNR and CDR2 as FQNEAQ (reference sequence). The CDR3 is 16 amino acids. The ends were cut back, 5 bases at V and 4 bases at J, with 17 bases in the middle. This CDR3 is CASSHRGAGGNEKLFF. The CDR3 DNA follows: TGTGCCAGCAGCCACCGTGGGGCGGGAGGTAATGAAAAACTGTTTTTT.

The chain couples TRBV19 to TRBJ2-7; unclear D gene. This CDR3 region has 13 residues. The germline V gene has CDR1 LNHDA and CDR2 SQIVND (reference sequence). The V and J ends lost 3 bases and 2 bases respectively, with 8 bases between them. CDR3 loop: CASSMNGAYEQYF. The CDR3 region has the DNA TGTGCCAGTAGTATGAACGGAGCCTACGAGCAGTACTTC.

This rearrangement joins TRBV6-6 to TRBJ2-7; the match to TRBD2 covers 7 bases. After removal of 2 bases from V and 2 bases from J, the junction contained 6 bases not matched to a gene. CDR3 length equals 15 residues. Germline CDR1 reads MNHNY; CDR2 reads SVGAGI (reference sequence). The CDR3, as DNA: TGTGCCAGCAGTTACCCCCGGGGGGTTACCTACGAGCAGTACTTC. Translated, it gives CASSYPRGVTYEQYF.

The chain carries TRBV30 and TRBJ2-4; 7 bases agree with TRBD1. The junction had 11 bases not matched to a gene; V was cut back by 7 bases and J by 8 bases. Germline V gene sequence: CDR1 GTSNPN, CDR2 SVGIG (reference sequence). The CDR3 contains 13 residues. CDR3 DNA: TGTGCCTCAGGGGGACAAACGTTGGACATTCAGTACTTC. Encoded protein: CASGGQTLDIQYF.

V usage is TRBV10-3 and J usage is TRBJ2-1; D remains ambiguous. This CDR3 spans 13 amino acids. The germline V and J ends were trimmed by 0 bases and 5 bases, with 5 bases remaining between them. In germline, CDR1 is ENHRY, CDR2 SYGVKD. The CDR3 loop is CAISESRNNEQFF. CDR3 coding DNA: TGTGCCATCAGTGAGTCGAGAAACAATGAGCAGTTCTTC.

This clone has a single count. The V gene is TRBV19, the J gene TRBJ2-1; the match to TRBD1 covers 11 bases. J lost 6 bases, V lost 5 bases, and 6 bases had no gene match. Germline V CDR1 and CDR2: LNHDA, SQIVND (reference sequence). CDR3 length: 15 amino acids. The CDR3 DNA reads as TGTGCCAGTAGTGTGGGACAGGGGGTGGTCAATGAGCAGTTCTTC. Amino acids: CASSVGQGVVNEQFF.

In its sample, this clone was seen a few times. This rearrangement joins TRBV25-1 to TRBJ2-4; TRBD1 agrees at 8 bases. This CDR3 spans 15 amino acids. The germline V gene has CDR1 MGHDK and CDR2 SYGVNS. V lost 0 bases, J lost 6 bases, and 4 bases stayed unmatched. In DNA, the CDR3 is TGTGCCAGCAGTGAATATTCACAGGGGGGAAACATTCAGTACTTC. Its protein product is CASSEYSQGGNIQYF.

The V and J genes are TRBV2 and TRBJ2-1; D may be TRBD1 (6 bases). The CDR3 runs to 13 residues. Germline values: CDR1 SNHLY, CDR2 FYNNEI. V dropped 11 bases and J dropped 0 bases, with 11 bases sitting between them. The CDR3 spells CAGTGSSYNEQFF. The CDR3 DNA sequence: TGTGCCGGTACAGGGAGCTCCTACAATGAGCAGTTCTTC.

J is TRBJ2-2 and V is TRBV11-1; a weak D match, TRBD1 (6 bases). The germline V gene encodes CDR1 SGHAT and CDR2 FQDESV (reference sequence). Trimming removed 4 bases at V and 6 bases at J, with 12 bases between. The CDR3 consists of 14 residues. CDR3 DNA sequence: TGTGCCAGCAGCTATCTCAGGGGAGCCGGGGAGCTGTTTTTT. It specifies CASSYLRGAGELFF.

The rearrangement joins TRBV11-3 to TRBJ2-3; 7 bases align to TRBD2. Losses at the gene ends were 1 base for V and 2 bases for J; bases not matched to a gene: 9. Germline lookup yields CDR1 SGHNT and CDR2 YENEEA. This CDR3 contains 17 residues. The CDR3 region is CASSLGTLASHTDTQYF. CDR3 coding DNA: TGTGCCAGCAGCTTAGGAACACTAGCGAGCCACACAGATACGCAGTATTTT.

V is TRBV11-2 and J is TRBJ1-6; D perhaps matches TRBD1 (6 bases). The CDR3 spans 12 residues. Trimming left V 7 bases short and J 10 bases short, with 11 bases between. Germline assignment: CDR1 SGHAT and CDR2 FQNNGV. The CDR3 region has the DNA TGTGCCAGCACCCTACAGGGCTCACCCCTCCACTTT. Protein product: CASTLQGSPLHF.

This clone occurred a few times. This chain uses TRBV9 with TRBJ2-5, with TRBD2 identical over 9 bases. This CDR3 spans 13 amino acids. Germline lookup yields CDR1 SGDLS and CDR2 YYNGEE. V shed 4 bases, J shed 4 bases, and the junction held 2 bases outside the gene matches. DNA for the CDR3: TGTGCCAGCAGCCTAGCGGGGTCAGAGACCCAGTACTTC. Residues: CASSLAGSETQYF.

The chain joins TRBV30 to TRBJ2-5, with D possibly TRBD2 on 6 matching bases. The CDR3 covers 14 residues. The V gene's germline CDR1 is GTSNPN and CDR2 SVGIG (reference sequence). The germline V and J ends were trimmed by 2 bases and 4 bases, with 14 bases remaining between them. The CDR3 loop is CAWSREAGLETQYF. The CDR3 region has the DNA TGTGCCTGGAGTAGGGAGGCAGGGCTAGAGACCCAGTACTTC. Using reference TRBV30 and TRBJ2-5 for the parts outside the CDR3, the full variable domain is SQTIHQWPATLVQPVGSPLSLECTVEGTSNPNLYWYRQAAGRGLQLLFYSVGIGQISSEVPQNLSASRPQDRQFILSSKKLLLSDSGFYLCAWSREAGLETQYFGPGTRLLVL.

The chain joins TRBV18 to TRBJ2-7; the D gene is possibly TRBD2 (7 bases). Germline assignment: CDR1 KGHSH and CDR2 LQKENI. V lost 3 bases and J 9 bases, leaving 15 bases between the germline ends. CDR3 length: 13 residues. CDR3 nucleotides: TGTGCCAGCTCACCTGAGGGGGGGCTCCCGCAGTACTTC. This gives the protein CASSPEGGLPQYF. The full variable domain, rest sourced from reference TRBV18 and TRBJ2-7, is NAGVMQNPRHLVRRRGQEARLRCSPMKGHSHVYWYRQLPEEGLKFMVYLQKENIIDESGMPKERFSAEFPKEGPSILRIQQVVRGDSAAYFCASSPEGGLPQYFGPGTRLTVT.

The table lists this clone with a few counts. The rearrangement uses TRBV5-1 and TRBJ1-1, with D hard to call. The CDR3 is 16 residues long. Trimming took 0 bases from V and 0 from J, leaving 12 bases between them. Germline V gene lookup returns CDR1 SGHRS and CDR2 YFSETQ. The CDR3 nucleotides read TGCGCCAGCAGCTTGGGAGAACGACTCATGAACACTGAAGCTTTCTTT. It specifies CASSLGERLMNTEAFF. Full variable domain (outside the CDR3, taken from reference TRBV5-1 and TRBJ1-1): KAGVTQTPRYLIKTRGQQVTLSCSPISGHRSVSWYQQTPGQGLQFLFEYFSETQRNKGNFPGRFSGRQFSNSRSEMNVSTLELGDSALYLCASSLGERLMNTEAFFGQGTRLTVV.

This clone has just one count. The V and J genes are TRBV11-2 and TRBJ2-2; D remains ambiguous. The germline gives CDR1 SGHAT, CDR2 FQNNGV. Trimming cost V 3 bases and J 5 bases, with 10 bases left between them. The length of the CDR3 is 14 residues. CDR3 bases: TGTGCCAGCAGCTTCGTACGCGCAACCGGGGAGCTGTTTTTT. Its protein is CASSFVRATGELFF.

The V call is TRBV5-1, the J call TRBJ2-7, with D perhaps TRBD1 (5 bases). Trimming pared 4 bases from V and 3 bases from J, leaving 14 bases between. The CDR3 runs 14 residues. The V gene's germline CDR1 is SGHRS and CDR2 YFSETQ. The CDR3 DNA follows: TGCGCCAGCAGCCAGCGTACAGGCGTCTACGAGCAGTACTTC. Translating it yields CASSQRTGVYEQYF.

The J gene is TRBJ1-2, the V gene TRBV11-2; D is undetermined. The germline gives CDR1 SGHAT, CDR2 FQNNGV. V was pared by 1 base and J by 2 bases, with 11 bases between. This CDR3 is built from 15 residues. The CDR3 sequence is CASSLVFRSNYGYTF. The CDR3, as DNA: TGTGCCAGCAGCTTAGTGTTTCGGTCAAACTATGGCTACACCTTC. Combining the CDR3 with reference TRBV11-2 and TRBJ1-2 gives the whole variable domain EAGVAQSPRYKIIEKRQSVAFWCNPISGHATLYWYQQILGQGPKLLIQFQNNGVVDDSQLPKDRFSAERLKGVDSTLKIQPAKLEDSAVYLCASSLVFRSNYGYTFGSGTRLTVV.

The rearrangement uses TRBV5-1 and TRBJ2-3; 8 positions match TRBD2. Germline trimming cut 0 bases from V and 1 base from J; bases unmatched to any gene: 4. The CDR3 runs 16 residues. Germline CDR1 reads SGHRS; CDR2 reads YFSETQ. The CDR3 reads CASSLEWRGGTDTQYF. The CDR3 DNA reads as TGCGCCAGCAGCTTGGAATGGCGGGGGGGCACAGATACGCAGTATTTT.

The V call is TRBV5-4, the J call TRBJ2-1; tentatively, D is TRBD2 (6 bases). Germline CDR1 reads SGHNT; CDR2 reads YYREEE (reference sequence). The V end lost 2 bases, the J end lost 1 base, and 13 bases lay between the germline ends. This CDR3 is 16 amino acids long. The DNA for the CDR3 is TGTGCCAGCAGCTTCGGGTTCGGGGGATCCTACAATGAGCAGTTCTTC. Its protein product is CASSFGFGGSYNEQFF.